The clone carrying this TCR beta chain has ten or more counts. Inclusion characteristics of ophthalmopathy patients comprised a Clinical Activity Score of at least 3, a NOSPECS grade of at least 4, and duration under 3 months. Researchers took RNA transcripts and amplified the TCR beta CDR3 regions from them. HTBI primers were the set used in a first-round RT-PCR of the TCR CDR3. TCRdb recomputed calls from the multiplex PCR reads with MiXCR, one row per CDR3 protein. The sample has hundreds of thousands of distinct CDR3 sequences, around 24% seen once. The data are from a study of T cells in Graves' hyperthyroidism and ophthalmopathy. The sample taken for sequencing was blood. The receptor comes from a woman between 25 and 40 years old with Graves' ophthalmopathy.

CDR3 sequence (DNA): TGCAGCGCGGGACAGGAAGCTTTCTTT. Protein sequence: CSAGQEAFF. The chain uses TRBV29-1 and TRBJ1-1; 7 positions match TRBD1. V lost 7 bases and J lost 8; bases outside the gene matches: 1. Germline V lookup: CDR1 SQVTM, CDR2 ANQGSEA. This CDR3 has 9 amino acids.